This T cell receptor (beta chain) was obtained from a study of cytomegalovirus exposure and HLA in healthy donors. The study, taken as a whole, reports: Associated with cytomegalovirus, according to the listing, were around 170 TCR beta chains. In a later analysis, V- and J-gene trimming of beta chains associated with a DCLRE1C missense variant, replicated independently.

Deletions cut 6 bases from V and 1 base from J, with 10 bases between. This CDR3 region has 14 residues. PCR primers comprised 60 Vbeta and 13 Jbeta primers. Sequencing was performed with immunoSEQ multiplex PCR; in TCRdb, only in-frame clones are kept and a portion is missing. The table lists 150,000 to 200,000 clones, 80% to 90% of them singletons. Details on this clone: Its target is not known.

The clonotype comes from a woman under 40 in good health and CMV-seropositive. V and J are TRBV6-7 and TRBJ1-5; no clear D. TRBV6-7 is reported as an ORF; its role is uncertain. The sample consisted of PBMCs. DNA of the CDR3: TGTGCCAGCAGCAAAAACAGAAGCAATCAGCCCCAGCATTTT. As protein: CASSKNRSNQPQHF.